One sample yielded the 2 T cell receptor beta chains listed below, sequenced in a study of response to subunit inactivated influenza vaccine (dated by TCRdb to between 2017 and 2018). The library was obtained by RT-PCR. TCRdb records Illumina HiSeq 2500 as the sequencer. The raw public reads went through TCRdb reprocessing: fastp at Q25, MiXCR clone calling, in-frame beta chains kept. Rows matching on CDR3 protein sequence are summarized as one entry with the most common DNA and genes. The sample yields under 950,000 distinct CDR3 sequences; around 21% were counted once. Roughly 10% of the sample is held by the ten biggest clonotypes. This specimen was PBMCs from blood, taken about 5 days after vaccination. The receptors stem from a man aged 50-60 years who received an inactivated influenza vaccine. Donor details come from another sample of the same person, matched by shared clones.

This clonotype came up a few times. The chain links TRBV7-8 to TRBJ2-3, with 8 bases that match TRBD2. The V gene's germline CDR1 is SGHVS and CDR2 FQNEAQ. V lost 0 bases and J lost 8; bases outside the gene matches: 13. The CDR3 runs to 17 residues. For the CDR3, the DNA is TGTGCCAGCAGCTTAGCAGGAGCGGGGGTGTCCCGGGGTACGCAGTATTTT. Its protein product is CASSLAGAGVSRGTQYF.

This chain joins TRBV6-7 and TRBJ2-7; 8 bases agree with TRBD1. TRBV6-7 is assigned to the ORF class and has an uncertain function. This CDR3 has 16 amino acids. The ends lost 10 bases at V and 3 bases at J; junction bases unmatched: 17. CDR3 residues: CANNHSQGQVFYEQYF. Written as DNA, the CDR3 is TGTGCCAACAACCATTCTCAGGGACAGGTTTTCTACGAGCAGTACTTC.